Shown below are 21 T cell receptor beta chains from a single sample sequenced in a study of TIL therapy for anti-PD-1-resistant metastatic lung cancer. Regarding time point: pre-treatment sample, taken before nivolumab and TIL therapy. This was the immunoSEQ v3 assay. Clones were read by immunoSEQ multiplex PCR, and TCRdb kept only the in-frame ones, dropping some. The sample comprises tens of thousands of clones, about nine tenths of which are singletons, and 2.5% to 3% rests with the top ten. Sequenced here: blood, sampled at baseline. These receptor sequences come from a person aged 30 to 80 with non-small cell lung cancer.

This clone occurred once. This sequence joins TRBV16 and TRBJ2-2; D call uncertain. CDR3 size: 15 residues. The V gene's germline CDR1 is KGHSY and CDR2 FQNENV. The V end lost 3 bases, the J end lost 6 bases, and 14 bases lay between the germline ends. CDR3 DNA sequence: TGTGCCAGCAGCCACGTTCATGGCTCAGCCGGGGAGCTGTTTTTT. Protein sequence: CASSHVHGSAGELFF.

The chain couples TRBV6-5 to TRBJ1-1; D is perhaps TRBD1 (5 bases). V was shortened by 8 bases and J by 4 bases, with 20 bases between the two germline ends. Per the germline V gene, CDR1 is MNHEY and CDR2 is SVGAGI. The CDR3 spans 15 residues. DNA of the CDR3: TGTGCCAGCCGCCGGGATCGTGGGGCGACCACTGAAGCTTTCTTT. This encodes CASRRDRGATTEAFF.

The chain joins TRBV30 to TRBJ1-4, with D tentatively TRBD1 (5 bases). V gave up 5 bases and J gave up 7 bases, with 11 bases separating them. This CDR3 is built from 12 residues. The germline V gene encodes CDR1 GTSNPN and CDR2 SVGIG (reference sequence). The CDR3 loop is CAWDDGGEKLFF. CDR3 in DNA: TGTGCCTGGGACGACGGGGGTGAAAAACTGTTTTTT.

In DNA form, the CDR3 reads TGTGCCAGCAGTGACACCCCCCTACTAGCGGGAGATAAGAATGAGCAGTTCTTC. Its protein product is CASSDTPLLAGDKNEQFF. The rearrangement uses TRBV6-4 and TRBJ2-1; 11 nucleotides agree with TRBD2. The ends lost 2 bases at V and 7 bases at J; junction bases unmatched: 13. Germline V gene sequence: CDR1 MRHNA, CDR2 SNTAGT. The CDR3 covers 18 residues.

CDR3 DNA: TGTGCCAGCAGCCAAGTCGCGGGGTCAGATACGCAGTATTTT. As protein: CASSQVAGSDTQYF. The chain employs TRBV3-1 (or the pseudogene TRBV3-2) and TRBJ2-3, with D tentatively TRBD2 (6 bases). The CDR3 is made up of 14 amino acids. V was trimmed by 1 base and J by 4 bases, leaving 9 bases between them. Germline V gives CDR1 LGHDT, CDR2 YNNKEL (reference sequence).

The chain is built from TRBV7-7 and TRBJ2-2; no clear D gene. The CDR3 runs to 12 residues. CDR1 and CDR2 (germline): SSHAT, FNYEAQ (reference sequence). The V end lost 4 bases, the J end lost 5 bases, and 5 bases lay between the germline ends. The DNA of the CDR3 is TGTGCCAGCAGCTCTATGACCGGGGAGCTGTTTTTT. Translation gives CASSSMTGELFF.

The chain has TRBV7-8 and TRBJ1-1, with D possibly TRBD1 on 5 matching bases. V lost 1 base and J 1 base, leaving 10 bases between the germline ends. Germline CDR1 SGHVS, CDR2 FQNEAQ. This CDR3 is built from 15 residues. The CDR3 nucleotides read TGTGCCAGCAGCTTAGTCGGCAGGGCGAACACTGAAGCTTTCTTT. Protein sequence: CASSLVGRANTEAFF.

This clone was observed once. The J gene is TRBJ2-3, the V gene TRBV4-2; 10 bases line up with TRBD2. The length of the CDR3 is 15 residues. Germline CDR1 and CDR2: LGHNA and YNFKEQ. The V gene end was trimmed by 0 bases and the J gene end by 7 bases; junction bases not matched to a gene: 4. The CDR3 sequence is CASSQDRTSGNTQYF. The CDR3 DNA sequence: TGTGCCAGCAGCCAAGATAGGACTAGCGGTAATACGCAGTATTTT.

This rearrangement joins TRBV28 to TRBJ2-2; no firm D call. The V gene lost 8 bases and the J gene lost 6 bases, with 16 bases spanning the gap. This CDR3 is built from 14 residues. Germline lookup yields CDR1 MDHEN and CDR2 SYDVKM. This CDR3 is CASLMAPTAGELFF. The CDR3 bases are TGTGCCAGCCTTATGGCCCCCACCGCCGGGGAGCTGTTTTTT.

V is TRBV16 and J is TRBJ1-5, with D hard to call. The ends were cut back, 1 base at V and 1 base at J, with 11 bases in the middle. This CDR3 has 16 residues. CDR1 and CDR2 from the germline V gene are KGHSY and FQNENV. The CDR3 loop reads CASSQLEELSNQPQHF. The CDR3 nucleotides are TGTGCCAGCAGCCAATTAGAGGAACTGAGCAATCAGCCCCAGCATTTT. Based on the CDR3 plus reference TRBV16 and TRBJ1-5, the full variable domain is GEEVAQTPKHLVRGEGQKAKLYCAPIKGHSYVFWYQQVLKNEFKFLISFQNENVFDETGMPKERFSAKCLPNSPCSLEIQATKLEDSAVYFCASSQLEELSNQPQHFGDGTRLSIL.

The CDR3 sequence is CASSQYVRDRVSYEQYF. The CDR3 coding sequence is TGTGCCAGCAGCCAATATGTCCGGGACAGGGTATCCTACGAGCAGTACTTC. The gene calls are TRBV16 and TRBJ2-7; 9 nucleotides match TRBD1. This CDR3 comprises 17 residues. V lost 1 base and J lost 1; bases outside the gene matches: 8. Germline-derived CDR1 and CDR2 are KGHSY and FQNENV.

The chain links TRBV6-6 to TRBJ2-3, with D hard to call. Germline-derived CDR1 and CDR2 are MNHNY and SVGAGI (reference sequence). V dropped 0 bases and J dropped 0 bases, with 10 bases sitting between them. The CDR3 runs to 16 residues. CDR3 sequence reads: CASSYSAQYSTDTQYF. The CDR3 DNA reads as TGTGCCAGCAGTTACTCGGCCCAGTATAGCACAGATACGCAGTATTTT.

This chain joins TRBV4-1 and TRBJ2-3; 11 nucleotides agree with TRBD2. Trimming removed 0 bases from V and 4 bases from J; junction bases left unmatched: 3. Germline CDR1 MGHRA, CDR2 YSYEKL. The CDR3 consists of 16 residues. DNA of the CDR3: TGCGCCAGCAGCCAAGAGCTAGCGGGGGGTGCAGATACGCAGTATTTT. Translation: CASSQELAGGADTQYF.

This chain joins TRBV5-8 and TRBJ2-7, with TRBD1 matching over 10 bases. This CDR3 has 14 amino acids. V shed 7 bases, J shed 10 bases, and the junction held 14 bases outside the gene matches. Germline loops: CDR1 SGHTS, CDR2 YDEGEE. The CDR3 coding sequence is TGTGCCAGCCTACGCCAGGGGGGACAGGGGAAACAGTACTTC. It yields the protein CASLRQGGQGKQYF. Supplemented by reference TRBV5-8 and TRBJ2-7, the full variable domain reads EAGVTQSPTHLIKTRGQQATLRCSPISGHTSVYWYQQALGLGLQFLLWYDEGEERNRGNFPPRFSGRQFPNYSSELNVNALELEDSALYLCASLRQGGQGKQYFGPGTRLTVT.

This clone was counted only a few times. The V and J genes are TRBV24-1 and TRBJ2-7, with D unclear. Germline V gene lookup returns CDR1 KGHDR and CDR2 SFDVKD. The CDR3 has 14 amino acids. V dropped 4 bases and J dropped 0 bases, with 9 bases sitting between them. CDR3: CATSEGSDSYEQYF. For the CDR3, the DNA is TGTGCCACCAGTGAGGGCAGCGACTCCTACGAGCAGTACTTC.

J is TRBJ2-5 and V is TRBV2; unclear D gene. Deletions cut 4 bases from V and 5 bases from J, with 17 bases between. Germline loops: CDR1 SNHLY, CDR2 FYNNEI. The CDR3 has 15 amino acids. Written as DNA, the CDR3 is TGTGCCAGCAGTGGGCCGAGTACCGTTGGCGAGACCCAGTACTTC. This encodes CASSGPSTVGETQYF.

The chain recombines TRBV27 with TRBJ2-5; D is perhaps TRBD1 (5 bases). V was trimmed by 4 bases and J by 5 bases, leaving 20 bases between them. The CDR3 spans 16 residues. The germline V gene has CDR1 MNHEY and CDR2 SMNVEV (reference sequence). The DNA for the CDR3 is TGTGCCAGCAGTTCCCACAGGAGTCTTGTGGGGGAGACCCAGTACTTC. Residues: CASSSHRSLVGETQYF.

J is TRBJ1-1 and V is TRBV5-1; D is ambiguous. The V gene lost 0 bases and the J gene lost 4 bases, with 4 bases spanning the gap. Germline V gives CDR1 SGHRS, CDR2 YFSETQ. The CDR3 is made up of 12 amino acids. The CDR3 here is CASSLGPTEAFF. CDR3 DNA sequence: TGCGCCAGCAGCTTGGGCCCCACTGAAGCTTTCTTT.

The chain carries TRBV19 and TRBJ1-2, with 8 bases aligning to TRBD1. With V trimmed by 9 bases and J by 2 bases, 5 bases remained unmatched. This CDR3 is built from 13 residues. Germline CDR1 is LNHDA and CDR2 is SQIVND (reference sequence). The CDR3 region is CASSGGGNYGYTF. CDR3 in DNA: TGTGCCAGCTCAGGGGGCGGCAACTATGGCTACACCTTC.

This rearrangement joins TRBV5-1 to TRBJ1-2, with D possibly matching TRBD1 (6 bases). V lost 2 bases, J lost 2 bases, and 16 bases lay in between. This CDR3 has 16 amino acids. Germline CDR1 and CDR2: SGHRS and YFSETQ. CDR3 region: CASSLSWGTGNYGYTF. The CDR3 coding sequence is TGCGCCAGCAGCTTATCTTGGGGTACAGGGAACTATGGCTACACCTTC.

This chain links TRBV9 with TRBJ1-1; maybe TRBD1 (5 bases). Germline-derived CDR1 and CDR2 are SGDLS and YYNGEE. V lost 2 bases and J 8 bases, leaving 16 bases between the germline ends. The CDR3 sequence is 14 residues long. The CDR3 loop reads CASSVLRDSQEAFF. The CDR3 region has the DNA TGTGCCAGCAGCGTTTTGAGGGACTCCCAAGAAGCTTTCTTT. The full variable domain, completed using reference TRBV9 and TRBJ1-1, is DSGVTQTPKHLITATGQRVTLRCSPRSGDLSVYWYQQSLDQGLQFLIQYYNGEERAKGNILERFSAQQFPDLHSELNLSSLELGDSALYFCASSVLRDSQEAFFGQGTRLTVV.